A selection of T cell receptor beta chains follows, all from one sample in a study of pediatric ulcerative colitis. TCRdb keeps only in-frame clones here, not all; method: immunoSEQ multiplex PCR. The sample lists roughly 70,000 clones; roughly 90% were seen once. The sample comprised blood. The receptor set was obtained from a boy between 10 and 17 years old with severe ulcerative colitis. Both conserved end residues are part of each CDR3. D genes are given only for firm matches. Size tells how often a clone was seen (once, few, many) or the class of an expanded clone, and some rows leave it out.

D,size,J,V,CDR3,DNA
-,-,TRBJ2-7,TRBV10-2,CASSPAGGYYEQYF,TGCGCCAGCAGTCCGGCAGGGGGGTACTACGAGCAGTACTTC
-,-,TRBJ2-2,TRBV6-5,CASSYEVGEELFF,TGTGCCAGCAGTTACGAGGTTGGTGAGGAGCTGTTTTTT
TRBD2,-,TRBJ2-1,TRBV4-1,CASRGLEDNEQFF,TGCGCCAGCAGGGGACTAGAAGACAATGAGCAGTTCTTC
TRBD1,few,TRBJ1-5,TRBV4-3,CASSLDRGQPQHF,TGCGCCAGCAGCCTCGACAGGGGTCAGCCCCAGCATTTT
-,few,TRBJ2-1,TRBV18,CASSPTAGGEQFF,TGTGCCAGCTCACCAACGGCGGGTGGTGAGCAGTTCTTC
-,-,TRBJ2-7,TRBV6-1,CASSEWEQTSYEQYF,TGTGCCAGCAGTGAATGGGAGCAGACCTCCTACGAGCAGTACTTC
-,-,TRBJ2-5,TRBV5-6,CASSLKGVEETQYF,TGTGCCAGCAGCTTGAAGGGGGTGGAAGAGACCCAGTACTTC
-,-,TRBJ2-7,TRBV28,CASSSQAEGSYEQYF,TGTGCCAGCAGTTCTCAAGCGGAGGGCTCCTACGAGCAGTACTTC
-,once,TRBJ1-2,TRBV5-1,CASSEVTGNYGYTF,TGCGCCAGCAGCGAAGTTACAGGGAACTATGGCTACACCTTC
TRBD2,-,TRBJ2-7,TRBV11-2,CASSSAGAGVVYEQYF,TGTGCCAGCAGCTCCGCCGGCGCGGGAGTTGTCTACGAGCAGTACTTC
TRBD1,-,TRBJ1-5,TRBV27,CASSLYSTGDQPQHF,TGTGCCAGCAGTTTATACTCTACAGGGGATCAGCCCCAGCATTTT
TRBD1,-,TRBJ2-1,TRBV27,CASNRPGTGSNEQFF,TGTGCCAGCAACCGCCCCGGGACAGGGTCTAATGAGCAGTTCTTC
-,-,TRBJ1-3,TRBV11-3,CASSPHRRESGNTIYF,TGTGCCAGCAGCCCTCATCGACGAGAATCTGGAAACACCATATATTTT
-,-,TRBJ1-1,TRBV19,CASTAGTEAFF,TGTGCCAGTACAGCGGGGACTGAAGCTTTCTTT
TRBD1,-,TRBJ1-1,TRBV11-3,CASSFEQGVTEAFF,TGTGCCAGCAGCTTCGAACAGGGGGTCACTGAAGCTTTCTTT
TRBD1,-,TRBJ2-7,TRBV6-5,CASRVTGGQYEQYF,TGTGCCAGCAGGGTGACAGGGGGACAATACGAGCAGTACTTC
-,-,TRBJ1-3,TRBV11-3,CASTSYSGNTIYF,TGTGCCAGCACCTCCTACTCTGGAAACACCATATATTTT
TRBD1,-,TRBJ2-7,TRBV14,CASSTVGQDSTEQYF,TGTGCCAGCAGTACGGTGGGACAGGATTCTACCGAGCAGTACTTC
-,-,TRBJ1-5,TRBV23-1,CASVSNQPQHF,TGCGCCAGCGTCAGTAATCAGCCCCAGCATTTT
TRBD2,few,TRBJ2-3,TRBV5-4,CASSLKLAGGRDTQYF,TGTGCCAGCAGCTTGAAGCTAGCGGGAGGGCGTGATACGCAGTATTTT
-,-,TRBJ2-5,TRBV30,CAWEGGYRQETQYF,TGTGCCTGGGAGGGGGGCTATCGACAAGAGACCCAGTACTTC
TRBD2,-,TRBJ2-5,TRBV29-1,CSVPSGAGETQYF,TGCAGCGTACCTAGCGGCGCGGGGGAGACCCAGTACTTC
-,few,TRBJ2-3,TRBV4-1,CASSLTIGDTQYF,TGCGCCAGCAGCTTAACGATAGGGGATACGCAGTATTTT
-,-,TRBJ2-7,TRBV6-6,CASSKGIVYEQYF,TGTGCCTCGTCGAAAGGGATCGTCTACGAGCAGTACTTC
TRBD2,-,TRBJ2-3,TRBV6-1,CASRLASGGTDTQYF,TGTGCCAGCAGATTGGCTAGCGGGGGCACAGATACGCAGTATTTT
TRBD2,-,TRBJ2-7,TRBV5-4,CASRNSGNPYEQYF,TGTGCCAGCAGGAATAGCGGGAACCCCTACGAGCAGTACTTC
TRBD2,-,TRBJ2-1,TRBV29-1,CSVEEGRESNEQFF,TGCAGCGTTGAAGAGGGGCGGGAGAGCAATGAGCAGTTCTTC
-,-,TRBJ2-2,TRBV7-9,CASSSRLQGNTGELFF,TGTGCCAGCAGCTCCCGGCTCCAGGGCAACACCGGGGAGCTGTTTTTT
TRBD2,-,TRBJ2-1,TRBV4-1,CASSQTSVNEQFF,TGCGCCAGCAGCCAAACTAGCGTCAATGAGCAGTTCTTC
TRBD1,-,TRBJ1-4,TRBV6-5,CASSRDSLLRKLFF,TGTGCCAGCAGTCGGGACAGCCTCCTGAGAAAACTGTTTTTT
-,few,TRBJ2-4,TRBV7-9,CASSGDWAKNIQYF,TGTGCCAGCAGCGGGGACTGGGCCAAAAACATTCAGTACTTC
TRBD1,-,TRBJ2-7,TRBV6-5,CASSYSGTGLYEQYF,TGTGCCAGCAGTTACTCCGGGACAGGGCTCTACGAGCAGTACTTC
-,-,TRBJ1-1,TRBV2,CASSDLAGGEAFF,TGTGCCAGCAGTGATCTCGCAGGTGGTGAAGCTTTCTTT
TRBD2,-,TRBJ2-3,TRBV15,CATSSSRTSGGTDTQYF,TGTGCCACCAGCAGCTCCCGGACTAGCGGAGGCACAGATACGCAGTATTTT
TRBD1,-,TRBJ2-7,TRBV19,CASSAPGQGDGSHYEQYF,TGTGCCAGTAGTGCCCCGGGACAGGGGGACGGCTCCCACTACGAGCAGTACTTC
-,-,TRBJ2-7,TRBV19,CASSIRAGEQYF,TGTGCCAGTAGTATTCGGGCGGGCGAGCAGTACTTC